A selection of T cell receptor beta chains follows, all from one sample in a study of identical twins. TCRdb ran MiXCR on the 5' RACE reads and lists one entry per CDR3 protein. The sample has around 1.7 million distinct CDR3 sequences, under 35% seen once. The specimen was cord blood. These receptors came from a newborn girl in good health. Both conserved end residues are trimmed from each CDR3.

>TRBV14|TRBJ2-3
ASSQYGLAITDTQY
>TRBV13|TRBJ2-7
ASSGPSGGSYEQY
>TRBV29-1|TRBJ1-2
SVKRPGTGDYGYT
>TRBV9|TRBJ2-3
ASSAERGVDTQY
>TRBV28|TRBJ2-5
ASSITGISFQETQY
>TRBV2|TRBJ2-3
ASRREWIAGTTDTQY
>TRBV6-1|TRBJ2-1
ASSEMPTSGSSYNEQF
>TRBV7-2|TRBJ2-7
ASSFSGTGYEQY
>TRBV6-6|TRBJ1-5
ASSYEQLGNQPQH
>TRBV5-6|TRBJ1-4
ASSPTTGGYEKLF
>TRBV20-1|TRBJ2-5
SARGPGRETQY
>TRBV6-6|TRBJ1-1
ASSYSKRAAGRTF
>TRBV14|TRBJ2-7
ASSQGVVYEQY
>TRBV10-3|TRBJ1-2
AISWTGRSDHGYT
>TRBV5-6|TRBJ2-1
ASTLRVLYNEQF
>TRBV4-1|TRBJ2-1
ASSQGATGLAGALGSYNEQF
>TRBV20-1|TRBJ2-4
SARTPPGEHIQY
>TRBV28|TRBJ2-5
ASSFTDEETQY
>TRBV20-1|TRBJ2-3
SARDRRREGPDTQY
>TRBV28|TRBJ1-2
ASSLQSREFYGYT
>TRBV15|TRBJ1-5
ATSRDQGNQPRH
>TRBV18|TRBJ2-1
ASSRYAENNEQF
>TRBV6-6|TRBJ1-1
ASMVRKDTEVF
>TRBV20-1|TRBJ1-1
SAVSTGMNTEAF
>TRBV5-1|TRBJ1-4
ASSLAEDRGEKLF
>TRBV28|.
ASRLNPYNEQY